This TCR beta chain was captured by sequencing in a study of Ad26.COV2.S vaccination and SARS-CoV-2 variants. Study-wide background: Enrolled in COV1001, the donor was in the Ad26.COV2.S trial arm, which received the vaccine.

Study-wide results and caveats: Total T cell responses, in the TCR breadth and depth analyses, may have been underestimated.

On this clone itself: Its antigen is unknown.

The assay was immunoSEQ multiplex PCR, and TCRdb's table has in-frame clones only and misses some. Found here are hundreds of thousands of clones, approximately 90% of them singletons; the top ten hold 12%. The treatment is: over 15 received Ad26.COV2.S at low or high dose, single or two shots; about 5 received placebo; per-sample allocation not given. Day 63 after the first injection of vaccine or placebo was the sampling time. V was trimmed by 2 bases and J by 4 bases, leaving 23 bases between them. CDR3 length: 18 amino acids. Germline CDR1 and CDR2: SGHRS and YFSETQ. This sequence was found in a person between 18 and 65 years old who received the Ad26.COV2.S COVID-19 vaccine or a placebo. This specimen consisted of peripheral blood, obtained in a trial of Ad26.COV2.S vaccine versus placebo. The chain is built from TRBV5-1 and TRBJ2-3; D might be TRBD2 (7 bases). This chain's CDR3 is CASSFNPRGQGIADTQYF. CDR3 nucleotide sequence: TGCGCCAGCAGCTTCAACCCGCGGGGGCAGGGGATTGCAGATACGCAGTATTTT. Full variable domain (missing parts from reference TRBV5-1 and TRBJ2-3): KAGVTQTPRYLIKTRGQQVTLSCSPISGHRSVSWYQQTPGQGLQFLFEYFSETQRNKGNFPGRFSGRQFSNSRSEMNVSTLELGDSALYLCASSFNPRGQGIADTQYFGPGTRLTVL.